This note documents a single T cell receptor (beta chain) sequence. Germline lookup yields CDR1 MDHEN and CDR2 SYDVKM. The CDR3 spans 14 residues. V was clipped by 5 bases and J by 1 base, with 9 bases between them. Some clones are missing from TCRdb's copy, which holds only in-frame ones; the method was immunoSEQ multiplex PCR. The table lists tens of thousands of clones, around 90% of them singletons, with 0.35% to 0.5% in the top ten. This record comes from a study of T cell changes during pregnancy in multiple sclerosis. This TCR came from a female donor with multiple sclerosis, enrolled in a pregnancy study. V gene TRBV28 combines with J gene TRBJ2-1; D gene uncertain. This sample comprised CD4+ T cells from peripheral blood mononuclear cells, obtained after pregnancy. The CDR3: CASSPPESYNEQFF. The DNA of the CDR3 is TGTGCCAGCAGTCCCCCGGAGTCCTACAATGAGCAGTTCTTC.